The rows below give T cell receptor beta chains drawn from one sample of a study of technical replicates of blood from a handful of donors. Profiled with immunoSEQ multiplex PCR; TCRdb holds only in-frame clones, not every one. The sample carries tens of thousands of clones, 94% recorded once. The sequencing input was T cells isolated from PBMCs. These receptors originate from a human donor in good health. CDR3s include the opening cysteine and the closing phenylalanine or tryptophan. D genes are given only for firm matches. Not all rows give a size; the values are once, few, many and, for expanded clones, a class.

d_call j_call clone_size v_call cdr3_nt cdr3_aa
- TRBJ2-1 - TRBV10-2 TGCGCCAGCAGTGACGAGGCAGACCGAGCCTACAATGAGCAGTTCTTC CASSDEADRAYNEQFF
TRBD2 TRBJ2-3 - TRBV6-1 TGTGCCAGCAGCTTCACTAGCGGGAGCACAGATACGCAGTATTTT CASSFTSGSTDTQYF
TRBD1 TRBJ1-1 - TRBV10-2 TGCGCCAGCGTAGAAAGACAGGGTAGAACTGAAGCTTTCTTT CASVERQGRTEAFF
TRBD2 TRBJ2-7 - TRBV7-2 TGTGCCAGCAGCTTAAGATCTCGTGCGGGGGGTTACGAGCAGTACTTC CASSLRSRAGGYEQYF
TRBD1 TRBJ1-4 - TRBV7-9 TGTGCCAGCACCCCCGGGACAGGTGCAACTAATGAAAAACTGTTTTTT CASTPGTGATNEKLFF
- TRBJ2-2 once TRBV30 TGTGCCTGGAACTTAGGCGGGGCCGGGGAGCTGTTTTTT CAWNLGGAGELFF
- TRBJ1-3 - TRBV19 TGTGCCAGTAGTGGTGCAGGACTTGGAAACACCATATATTTT CASSGAGLGNTIYF
- TRBJ2-7 - TRBV6-5 TGTGCCAGCAGTGATACAGGGAGCGAGCAGTACTTC CASSDTGSEQYF
- TRBJ2-4 - TRBV2 TGTGCCAGCAGGCCTGAGGCCAAAAACATTCAGTACTTC CASRPEAKNIQYF
- TRBJ1-2 - TRBV5-1 TGCGCCAGCAGCCCCCGCGGGAGCTTCGGCTACACCTTC CASSPRGSFGYTF